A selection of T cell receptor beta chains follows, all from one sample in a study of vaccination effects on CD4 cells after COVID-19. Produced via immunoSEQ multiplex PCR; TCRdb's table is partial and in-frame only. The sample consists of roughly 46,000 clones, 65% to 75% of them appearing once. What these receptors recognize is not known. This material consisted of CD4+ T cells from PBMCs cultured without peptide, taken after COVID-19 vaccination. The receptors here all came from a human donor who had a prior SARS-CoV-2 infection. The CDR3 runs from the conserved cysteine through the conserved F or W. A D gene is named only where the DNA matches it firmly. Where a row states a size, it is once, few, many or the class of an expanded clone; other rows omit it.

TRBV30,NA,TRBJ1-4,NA,TGTGCCTGGAGTGGGGGGCGTAAGGGTGAAAAACTGTTTTTT,CAWSGGRKGEKLFF
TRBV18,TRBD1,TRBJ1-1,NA,TGTGCCAGCTCACGCGCAGACAGGGGAGTTGGGAACACTGAAGCTTTCTTT,CASSRADRGVGNTEAFF
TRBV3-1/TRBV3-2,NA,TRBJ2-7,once,TGTGCCAGCCGGACGGCCTCCTACGAGCAGTACTTC,CASRTASYEQYF
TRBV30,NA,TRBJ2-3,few,TGTGCCTGGAGTCCCGCAGATACGCAGTATTTT,CAWSPADTQYF
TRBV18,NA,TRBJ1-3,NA,TGTGCCAGCTCACCACGGTCGGCTGGAAACACCATATATTTT,CASSPRSAGNTIYF
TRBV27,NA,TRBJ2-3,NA,TGTGCCAGCAGTTTATCGTCCAGGGACGGGAATAACGCAGATACGCAGTATTTT,CASSLSSRDGNNADTQYF
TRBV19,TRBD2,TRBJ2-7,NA,TGTGCCACTGGAAGACTAGCGGGAGGCATTCACGAGCAGTACTTC,CATGRLAGGIHEQYF
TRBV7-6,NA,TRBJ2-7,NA,TGTGCCAGCAGCTTAGCGGTGTTCGGCGGGGCGAGCTCCTACGAGCAGTACTTC,CASSLAVFGGASSYEQYF
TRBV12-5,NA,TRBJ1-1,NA,TGTGCTAGTGTTTCCTGGGACACTGAAGCTTTCTTT,CASVSWDTEAFF
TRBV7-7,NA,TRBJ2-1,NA,TGTGCTAGCAGCTTAGACAGGAACAATGAGCAGTTCTTC,CASSLDRNNEQFF
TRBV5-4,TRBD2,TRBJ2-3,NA,TGTGCCAGCAGCCCTAGCGGATCCACAGATACGCAGTATTTT,CASSPSGSTDTQYF
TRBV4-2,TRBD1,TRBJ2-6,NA,TGTGCCAGCAGCCAAGGGACAGGGGAGCGGGCCAACGTCCTGACTTTC,CASSQGTGERANVLTF
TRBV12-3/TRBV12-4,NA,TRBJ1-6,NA,TGTGCCAGCAGCCCCCTGGGTAATTCACCCCTCCACTTT,CASSPLGNSPLHF
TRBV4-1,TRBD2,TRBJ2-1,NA,TGCGCCAGCAGCCAAGTAGCGGGGGGGCCCATCTCCTACAATGAGCAGTTCTTC,CASSQVAGGPISYNEQFF
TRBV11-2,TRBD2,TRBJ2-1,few,TGTGCCAGCAGCGGGGGACTAGCGGGATACAATGAGCAGTTCTTC,CASSGGLAGYNEQFF
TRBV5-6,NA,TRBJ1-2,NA,TGTGCCAGCAGCTGGGGGCGAGGGGGAAGGTATGGCTACACCTTC,CASSWGRGGRYGYTF
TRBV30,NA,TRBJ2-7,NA,TGTGCCTGGAGTGTAGGGTATGCCTACGAGCAGTACTTC,CAWSVGYAYEQYF
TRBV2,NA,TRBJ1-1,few,TGTGCCAGCAGTGAGTACGGGGGCACTGAAGCTTTCTTT,CASSEYGGTEAFF
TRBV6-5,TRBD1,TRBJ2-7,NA,TGTGCCAGCAGGCCACAGGGGGTAAGCTCCTACGAGCAGTACTTC,CASRPQGVSSYEQYF
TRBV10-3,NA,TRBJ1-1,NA,TGTGCCATCAGCAGGACAGAGAACACTGAAGCTTTCTTT,CAISRTENTEAFF
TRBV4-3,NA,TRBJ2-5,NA,TGCGCCAGCAGCCGCCAGCGCGAAGAGACCCAGTACTTC,CASSRQREETQYF
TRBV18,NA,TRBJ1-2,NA,TGTGCCAGCTCACCATCGGGGTATGATGGCTACACCTTC,CASSPSGYDGYTF
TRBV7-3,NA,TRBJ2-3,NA,TGTGCCAGCAGCCCGGGACGGCTCACAGATACGCAGTATTTT,CASSPGRLTDTQYF
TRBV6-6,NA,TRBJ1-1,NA,TGTGCCAGCAGTTACCCCCACAGGAACACTGAAGCTTTCTTT,CASSYPHRNTEAFF
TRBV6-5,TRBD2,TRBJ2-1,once,TGTGCCAGCAGTTACTCGCCCAGCGGGAATACCGATGAGCAGTTCTTC,CASSYSPSGNTDEQFF
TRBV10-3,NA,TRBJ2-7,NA,TGTGCCATCAGTGAGTCCATGCTTACGCGGGAGCAGTACTTC,CAISESMLTREQYF
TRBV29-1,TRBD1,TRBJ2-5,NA,TGCAGCGCCAAAGACAGGGGGAGAGAGACCCAGTACTTC,CSAKDRGRETQYF
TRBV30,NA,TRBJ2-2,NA,TGTGCCTGGAGTGTACGTCGGTCGAACACCGGGGAGCTGTTTTTT,CAWSVRRSNTGELFF
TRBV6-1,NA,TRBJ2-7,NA,TGTGCCAGCAGTGAACACCTGTACGAGCAGTACTTC,CASSEHLYEQYF
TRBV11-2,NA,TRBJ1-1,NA,TGTGCCAGCAGCTTAGACTGGGTTGGCAGTAACACTGAAGCTTTCTTT,CASSLDWVGSNTEAFF
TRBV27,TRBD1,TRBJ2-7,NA,TGTGCCAGCAGTCGTGGGACAGGGGCATACGAGCAGTACTTC,CASSRGTGAYEQYF
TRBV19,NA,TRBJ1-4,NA,TGTGCCAGTATGAAGGAGTCCCGGGCTGTTAATGAAAAACTGTTTTTT,CASMKESRAVNEKLFF
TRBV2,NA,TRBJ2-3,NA,TGTGCCAGCAGCCCTAGCACAGATACGCAGTATTTT,CASSPSTDTQYF
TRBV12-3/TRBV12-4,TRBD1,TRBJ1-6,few,TGTGCCAGCAGTCGGGACAGGGTTTCACCCCTCCACTTT,CASSRDRVSPLHF
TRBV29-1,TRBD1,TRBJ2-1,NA,TGCAGCGTGGGACAGCCGTACACTGAGCAGTTCTTC,CSVGQPYTEQFF